Each of the 8 T cell receptor beta chains below was sequenced from the same sample in a study of T cells in Graves' hyperthyroidism and ophthalmopathy. TCR beta CDR3 sequences were amplified from RNA transcripts. The HTBI set primed first-round TCR CDR3 RT-PCR. MiXCR, applied by TCRdb to the multiplex PCR reads, yields one record per CDR3 protein. The sample has fewer than 800,000 distinct CDR3 sequences; about 15% are singletons. Material: blood. The origin of the receptors is a man between 18 and 35 years old with Graves' hyperthyroidism.

The chain employs TRBV7-3 and TRBJ2-1; possibly TRBD2 for D (6 bases). Deletions cut 0 bases from V and 8 bases from J, with 17 bases between. Looked up from germline, CDR1 is SGHTA and CDR2 is FQGTGA. The CDR3 totals 16 residues. The DNA of the CDR3 is TGTGCCAGCAGCTTAACGGGGGAACGGGAGTTTGATGAGCAGTTCTTC. Translation gives CASSLTGEREFDEQFF.

V usage is TRBV3-1 and J usage is TRBJ2-2; 8 nucleotides agree with TRBD1. This CDR3 comprises 15 residues. CDR1 is LGHDT and CDR2 is YNNKEL in the germline V gene (reference sequence). V shed 2 bases, J shed 6 bases, and the junction held 5 bases outside the gene matches. This CDR3 reads CASSQHVQGAGELFF. The CDR3 DNA reads as TGTGCCAGCAGCCAACACGTACAGGGGGCCGGGGAGCTGTTTTTT.

This clonotype was counted only a few times. The chain joins TRBV12-3 or TRBV12-4 to TRBJ2-7; TRBD2 might be the D (6 bases). Trimming removed 3 bases at V and 0 bases at J, with 12 bases between. The CDR3 runs 15 residues. The CDR3 region is CASSFRGDSSYEQYF. The CDR3 nucleotides are TGTGCCAGCAGTTTTCGCGGGGATTCCTCCTACGAGCAGTACTTC.

There are many counts of this clonotype. V usage is TRBV28 and J usage is TRBJ2-1, with D perhaps TRBD2 (5 bases). The germline gives CDR1 MDHEN, CDR2 SYDVKM. This CDR3 is built from 15 residues. V lost 6 bases and J lost 6, with 18 bases in between. The CDR3: CASSKAEKGSNEQFF. The CDR3, as DNA: TGTGCCAGCAGCAAGGCGGAAAAAGGGAGCAATGAGCAGTTCTTC.

This clonotype was picked up many times. The chain is built from TRBV7-6 and TRBJ1-1; 9 positions match TRBD1. The length of the CDR3 is 14 residues. Trimming took 0 bases from V and 4 from J; bases not matched to a gene: 0. The V gene's germline CDR1 is SGHVS and CDR2 FNYEAQ. CDR3 bases: TGTGCCAGCAGCTTAGCGGACAGGGGCACTGAAGCTTTCTTT. This translates into CASSLADRGTEAFF.

The chain uses TRBV20-1 and TRBJ2-1; D is uncertain. The CDR3 is 14 residues long. Trimming pared 3 bases from V and 0 bases from J, leaving 9 bases between. CDR1 is DFQATT, CDR2 SNEGSKA, per germline (reference sequence). The DNA of the CDR3 is TGCAGTGCTAGTGGGCAGAGCTCCTACAATGAGCAGTTCTTC. The encoded protein is CSASGQSSYNEQFF.

This chain uses TRBV4-1 with TRBJ2-7, with 8 nucleotides matching TRBD2. This CDR3 has 15 residues. V lost 4 bases to trimming and J lost 1 base; unmatched junction nucleotides: 6. CDR1 and CDR2 (germline): MGHRA, YSYEKL. The CDR3 region is CASSPPGGQSYEQYF. The CDR3, as DNA: TGCGCCAGCAGCCCCCCGGGAGGGCAGTCCTACGAGCAGTACTTC.

This clonotype has only a few counts. A read error is possible here, since a much larger clone lies one base away. The J gene is TRBJ2-1, the V gene TRBV28, with TRBD2 identical over 8 bases. The germline CDR1 and CDR2 sequences are MDHEN and SYDVKM. This CDR3 has 15 amino acids. The CDR3 DNA follows: TGTGCCAGCAGTTTGGGCGGGAGGCTGTACAGTGAGCAGTTCTTC. Residues: CASSLGGRLYSEQFF.